A few counts support the clone carrying this TCR beta chain. The germline CDR1 and CDR2 sequences are GTSNPN and SVGIG (reference sequence). J gave up 4 bases and V 0 bases, and 5 bases lay outside the gene matches. The CDR3 loop spans 15 amino acids. The primer mix had 60 Vbeta and 13 Jbeta primers. In the source study's methods: It was a later analysis that counted 83 million or so unique TCR beta chains, of which approximately 9.9 million were shared. Clones were read by immunoSEQ multiplex PCR, and TCRdb kept only the in-frame ones, dropping some. That table is the source of V, J and clone size, and D and trimming were worked out from the DNA. The table has more than 95,000 clones, 70% to 85% seen once. This specimen comes from a study of cytomegalovirus exposure and HLA in healthy donors.

The source material was PBMCs. The genes are TRBV30 and TRBJ1-3; 8 nucleotides align to TRBD1. The clonotype was recovered from a woman in her late teens or twenties in good health and CMV-seropositive. The CDR3 sequence is CAWSVSGGDGNTIYF. Written as DNA, the CDR3 is TGTGCCTGGAGTGTATCAGGGGGCGACGGAAACACCATATATTTT. The variable domain in full, with the rest retrieved from reference TRBV30 and TRBJ1-3, is SQTIHQWPATLVQPVGSPLSLECTVEGTSNPNLYWYRQAAGRGLQLLFYSVGIGQISSEVPQNLSASRPQDRQFILSSKKLLLSDSGFYLCAWSVSGGDGNTIYFGEGSWLTVV.